One and the same sample provided the 24 T cell receptor beta chains below, sequenced in a study of blood T cell repertoires in COVID-19. Sequencing used immunoSEQ multiplex PCR; TCRdb keeps in-frame clones, though not all of them. Of about 200,000 clones in the sample, about 86% are singletons; the top ten hold roughly 4.9%. The sample comprised PBMCs or T cells enriched from blood (not recorded which). The source is a young woman who had been exposed to COVID-19.

CDR3 in amino acids: CASSQDRTLKAGNIQYF. Written as DNA, the CDR3 is TGTGCCAGCAGCCAAGACCGGACACTCAAAGCGGGGAACATTCAGTACTTC. This sequence joins TRBV4-2 and TRBJ2-4; TRBD2 matches 7 bases. Trimming at V came to 0 bases and at J to 7 bases, leaving 12 bases not matched to a gene. This CDR3 has 17 amino acids. Germline V CDR1 and CDR2: LGHNA, YNFKEQ.

The V call is TRBV25-1, the J call TRBJ1-2, with 8 bases matching TRBD1. Germline values: CDR1 MGHDK, CDR2 SYGVNS. There are 14 residues in the CDR3. Trimming cost V 5 bases and J 4 bases; bases outside gene matches: 6. DNA of the CDR3: TGTGCCAGCAGTAGACAGGGGTCTCCCTATGGCTACACCTTC. Its translation is CASSRQGSPYGYTF.

This chain connects TRBV30 to TRBJ2-7; 7 bases align to TRBD1. The V gene's germline CDR1 is GTSNPN and CDR2 SVGIG (reference sequence). Trimming at V came to 2 bases and at J to 6 bases, leaving 4 bases not matched to a gene. This CDR3 region has 12 residues. The CDR3, as DNA: TGTGCCTGGAGTAAACAGGGGCCCGAGCAGTACTTC. It codes for CAWSKQGPEQYF.

The rearrangement uses TRBV27 and TRBJ1-2; 9 bases map to TRBD1. Germline V CDR1 and CDR2: MNHEY, SMNVEV (reference sequence). The V segment lost 2 bases and the J segment 4 bases; nucleotides outside the gene matches: 2. The CDR3 is 14 amino acids. CDR3 nucleotide sequence: TGTGCCAGCAGTTTAACAGGGGGCAGCTATGGCTACACCTTC. This codes for CASSLTGGSYGYTF.

This sequence joins TRBV14 and TRBJ1-3; 7 bases are a match to TRBD1. The CDR3 is 16 amino acids. The germline gives CDR1 SGHDN, CDR2 FVKESK. The junction had 11 bases not matched to a gene; V was cut back by 6 bases and J by 3 bases. The CDR3 spells CASSRPGQQFGNTIYF. DNA for the CDR3: TGTGCCAGCAGTAGACCGGGACAGCAATTTGGAAACACCATATATTTT.

The V gene is TRBV2, the J gene TRBJ1-2; D not certain. Germline CDR1 reads SNHLY; CDR2 reads FYNNEI. The CDR3 is 14 residues long. Trimming stripped 1 base from V and 4 bases from J, with 10 bases between. CDR3 sequence (DNA): TGTGCCAGCAGTGAAGGCGGGGAATTCTATGGCTACACCTTC. Protein product: CASSEGGEFYGYTF.

V usage is TRBV2 and J usage is TRBJ1-6, with D possibly TRBD1 on 5 matching bases. Germline values: CDR1 SNHLY, CDR2 FYNNEI. The CDR3 runs 14 residues. Trimming took 5 bases from V and 7 from J, leaving 12 bases between them. The CDR3: CASSIAGDNSPLHF. The CDR3 DNA is TGTGCCAGCAGTATAGCGGGGGACAATTCACCCCTCCACTTT.

This chain uses TRBV30 with TRBJ1-2, with unresolved D. CDR1 GTSNPN and CDR2 SVGIG come from the germline V gene (reference sequence). Trimming pared 0 bases from V and 4 bases from J, leaving 6 bases between. This CDR3 has 12 residues. The CDR3 is CAWSVKLYGYTF. CDR3 bases: TGTGCCTGGAGTGTTAAGCTCTATGGCTACACCTTC.

The chain recombines TRBV19 with TRBJ2-7; D not certain. This CDR3 spans 12 amino acids. V was pared by 3 bases and J by 6 bases, with 9 bases between. Germline V gene sequence: CDR1 LNHDA, CDR2 SQIVND (reference sequence). The CDR3 DNA is TGTGCCAGTAGTATGTGGCAGTCCGAGCAGTACTTC. It is translated as CASSMWQSEQYF.

V usage is TRBV5-6 and J usage is TRBJ1-2; 10 bases fit TRBD1. CDR3 length equals 14 residues. CDR1 and CDR2 from the germline V gene are SGHDT and YYEEEE. The V gene end was trimmed by 3 bases and the J gene end by 3 bases; junction bases not matched to a gene: 2. The CDR3 region has the DNA TGTGCCAGCAGCTCGGGACAGGGGTACTATGGCTACACCTTC. Translating it yields CASSSGQGYYGYTF. Full variable domain (outside the CDR3, taken from reference TRBV5-6 and TRBJ1-2): DAGVTQSPTHLIKTRGQQVTLRCSPKSGHDTVSWYQQALGQGPQFIFQYYEEEERQRGNFPDRFSGHQFPNYSSELNVNALLLGDSALYLCASSSGQGYYGYTFGSGTRLTVV.

The chain links TRBV11-2 to TRBJ2-3; TRBD1 might be the D (6 bases). The germline V gene has CDR1 SGHAT and CDR2 FQNNGV. CDR3 length equals 16 residues. Trimming left V 1 base short and J 1 base short, with 12 bases between. The CDR3: CASSLAGRGGTDTQYF. The CDR3 nucleotides read TGTGCCAGCAGCTTAGCGGGCAGGGGAGGCACAGATACGCAGTATTTT.

V usage is TRBV27 and J usage is TRBJ2-7, with 9 bases aligning to TRBD1. CDR1 is MNHEY, CDR2 SMNVEV, per germline (reference sequence). The V segment lost 3 bases and the J segment 2 bases; nucleotides outside the gene matches: 5. The CDR3 is made up of 15 amino acids. CDR3 sequence reads: CASSFPGQGAYEQYF. The CDR3 coding sequence is TGTGCCAGCAGTTTTCCGGGACAGGGTGCCTACGAGCAGTACTTC.

The V gene is TRBV7-8, the J gene TRBJ1-2; a possible D gene is TRBD1 (6 bases). The germline CDR1 and CDR2 sequences are SGHVS and FQNEAQ. Trimming shortened V by 6 bases and J by 8 bases, and 19 bases separated the two germline ends. CDR3 size: 14 residues. The CDR3 DNA sequence: TGTGCCAGCAGGACCTCGGGGGCAGCGGGGGGCTACACCTTC. This codes for CASRTSGAAGGYTF.

The chain is built from TRBV19 and TRBJ1-5; 7 bases agree with TRBD1. Germline V gene data show CDR1 as LNHDA and CDR2 as SQIVND (reference sequence). J was trimmed by 0 bases and V by 4 bases; bases with no gene match: 18. The CDR3 totals 20 residues. The CDR3 sequence is CASSKVRDSQTSYSNQPQHF. In DNA form, the CDR3 reads TGTGCCAGTAGTAAAGTCCGGGACAGTCAGACCTCGTATAGCAATCAGCCCCAGCATTTT.

This clone was counted a single time. V is TRBV30 and J is TRBJ2-2; 7 bases agree with TRBD1. The CDR3 runs 13 residues. From germline, CDR1 is GTSNPN and CDR2 SVGIG (reference sequence). With 8 bases clipped from V and 0 bases from J, the junction kept 3 bases outside the gene matches. DNA for the CDR3: TGTGCCAGACAGGGCGCGAACACCGGGGAGCTGTTTTTT. Amino acids: CARQGANTGELFF.

This clone was recorded a few times. The chain employs TRBV5-1 and TRBJ2-7; 10 nucleotides align to TRBD2. With 5 bases clipped from V and 1 base from J, the junction kept 6 bases outside the gene matches. The CDR3 is made up of 15 amino acids. Germline V CDR1 and CDR2: SGHRS, YFSETQ. CDR3 loop: CASRMEAGGSYEQYF. CDR3 coding DNA: TGCGCCAGCAGGATGGAAGCGGGGGGGTCCTACGAGCAGTACTTC. The full variable domain, rest sourced from reference TRBV5-1 and TRBJ2-7, is KAGVTQTPRYLIKTRGQQVTLSCSPISGHRSVSWYQQTPGQGLQFLFEYFSETQRNKGNFPGRFSGRQFSNSRSEMNVSTLELGDSALYLCASRMEAGGSYEQYFGPGTRLTVT.

V is TRBV6-5 and J is TRBJ2-7; tentative D call: TRBD1 (6 bases). CDR1 and CDR2 (germline): MNHEY, SVGAGI. Trimming removed 3 bases from V and 7 bases from J, with 19 bases in between. CDR3 size: 15 residues. The CDR3 spells CASSYDSVRGREQYF. For the CDR3, the DNA is TGTGCCAGCAGTTATGACTCGGTCAGGGGTAGGGAGCAGTACTTC.

Only a few counts were recorded for this clone. The chain links TRBV9 to TRBJ2-7, with 7 bases fitting TRBD2. There are 16 residues in the CDR3. With 4 bases clipped from V and 2 bases from J, the junction kept 12 bases outside the gene matches. Germline CDR1 and CDR2: SGDLS and YYNGEE. The CDR3 loop is CASSPRLEGTTYEQYF. CDR3 in DNA: TGTGCCAGCAGCCCACGTCTAGAAGGGACTACCTACGAGCAGTACTTC.

The V gene is TRBV7-2, the J gene TRBJ1-4, with 8 bases aligning to TRBD1. The ends lost 1 base at V and 2 bases at J; junction bases unmatched: 9. The germline V gene has CDR1 SGHTA and CDR2 FQGNSA. The CDR3 is 18 amino acids. Written as DNA, the CDR3 is TGTGCCAGCAGCTTAGGGTCAGGGGGCTGGTATACTAATGAAAAACTGTTTTTT. It codes for CASSLGSGGWYTNEKLFF.

This clone has only a few counts. The chain links TRBV6-5 to TRBJ2-2; D perhaps matches TRBD1 (6 bases). V lost 7 bases and J lost 6, with 18 bases in between. CDR1 is MNHEY, CDR2 SVGAGI, per germline. The CDR3 has 15 amino acids. This CDR3 is CASTPRQARPGELFF. CDR3 sequence (DNA): TGTGCCAGCACCCCCAGACAGGCACGACCCGGGGAGCTGTTTTTT.

This clone was seen a handful of times. The chain carries TRBV5-4 and TRBJ1-1, with 8 nucleotides matching TRBD1. Germline CDR1 and CDR2: SGHNT and YYREEE (reference sequence). V lost 4 bases to trimming and J lost 0 bases; unmatched junction nucleotides: 5. This CDR3 has 15 residues. CDR3: CASSTRTGLNTEAFF. The CDR3 region has the DNA TGTGCCAGCAGCACCCGGACAGGGTTGAACACTGAAGCTTTCTTT. Looking up the rest from reference TRBV5-4 and TRBJ1-1 gives the full variable domain: ETGVTQSPTHLIKTRGQQVTLRCSSQSGHNTVSWYQQALGQGPQFIFQYYREEENGRGNFPPRFSGLQFPNYSSELNVNALELDDSALYLCASSTRTGLNTEAFFGQGTRLTVV.

The V call is TRBV9, the J call TRBJ2-5; 11 nucleotides match TRBD2. The CDR3 has 16 amino acids. Germline V lookup: CDR1 SGDLS, CDR2 YYNGEE. V trimming: 2 bases; J trimming: 3 bases; junction bases outside the gene matches: 6. This CDR3 reads CASSVLAGGPEETQYF. The CDR3 DNA follows: TGTGCCAGCAGCGTTTTAGCGGGGGGGCCGGAAGAGACCCAGTACTTC.

The chain carries TRBV24-1 and TRBJ1-2, with 10 bases fitting TRBD1. Trimming took 4 bases from V and 3 from J; bases not matched to a gene: 4. The CDR3 length is 15 residues. Looked up from germline, CDR1 is KGHDR and CDR2 is SFDVKD. CDR3 coding DNA: TGTGCCACCAGTGAAACCGGGACAGGGGACTATGGCTACACCTTC. It encodes CATSETGTGDYGYTF.

V and J are TRBV7-2 and TRBJ1-6, with D unresolved. The V and J ends lost 0 bases and 4 bases respectively, with 13 bases between them. The germline CDR1 and CDR2 sequences are SGHTA and FQGNSA. The CDR3 contains 17 residues. The CDR3 loop reads CASSLAFVPGYNSPLHF. As DNA, the CDR3 is TGTGCCAGCAGCTTAGCGTTTGTGCCAGGTTATAATTCACCCCTCCACTTT.